These 17 T cell receptor beta chains share one sample of origin, sequenced in a study of CD8 T cells in Susac syndrome. Random hexamers primed reverse transcription of about 0.45 to 1 ug RNA. MiXCR, run by TCRdb on the immunoSEQ multiplex PCR reads, gives a single entry per CDR3 protein. The table includes 150,000 to 200,000 distinct CDR3 sequences, about 91% detected once. Sequencing input: CD4+ T cells from PBMCs. The source of these receptors is a human donor with Susac syndrome.

The rearrangement links TRBV7-6 to TRBJ2-7, with TRBD2 matching 8 bases. CDR1 and CDR2 (germline): SGHVS, FNYEAQ. The trim removed 5 bases at V and 3 bases at J, leaving 6 bases unmatched. CDR3 length: 14 residues. In DNA form, the CDR3 reads TGTGCCAGCAGCCAGGGGACTAGAGTCTACGAGCAGTACTTC. Its protein is CASSQGTRVYEQYF.

This sequence joins TRBV10-3 and TRBJ1-4; 7 nucleotides match TRBD1. Trimming removed 2 bases from V and 8 bases from J; junction bases left unmatched: 8. The CDR3 is made up of 15 amino acids. Germline V lookup: CDR1 ENHRY, CDR2 SYGVKD. The CDR3 protein is CAISEEGTVPEKLFF. CDR3 bases: TGTGCCATCAGTGAGGAAGGGACAGTCCCGGAAAAACTGTTTTTT.

The chain couples TRBV5-4 to TRBJ2-5; tentative D call: TRBD2 (6 bases). With 5 bases removed from V and 1 base from J, the gap between germline ends came to 15 bases. Germline V CDR1 and CDR2: SGHNT, YYREEE (reference sequence). The length of the CDR3 is 15 residues. The CDR3 sequence: CASSNTGTLQETQYF. The CDR3 nucleotides read TGTGCCAGCAGTAATACCGGGACTCTCCAAGAGACCCAGTACTTC.

J is TRBJ2-6 and V is TRBV28; D not resolved. The CDR3 is made up of 14 amino acids. CDR1 is MDHEN, CDR2 SYDVKM, per germline. V lost 7 bases and J lost 4, with 11 bases in between. The CDR3 DNA follows: TGTGCCAGCACGTCGACTGGGGGGGCCAACGTCCTGACTTTC. Translation: CASTSTGGANVLTF. Together with reference TRBV28 and TRBJ2-6, the CDR3 gives the full variable domain: DVKVTQSSRYLVKRTGEKVFLECVQDMDHENMFWYRQDPGLGLRLIYFSYDVKMKEKGDIPEGYSVSREKKERFSLILESASTNQTSMYLCASTSTGGANVLTFGAGSRLTVL.

The rearrangement joins TRBV3-1 to TRBJ2-6; TRBD1 matches 7 bases. With 2 bases clipped from V and 0 bases from J, the junction kept 1 base outside the gene matches. CDR1 is LGHDT, CDR2 YNNKEL, per germline (reference sequence). This CDR3 has 16 amino acids. CDR3 in DNA: TGTGCCAGCAGCCAAAGGGGGCTCTCTGGGGCCAACGTCCTGACTTTC. Its translation: CASSQRGLSGANVLTF.

The rearrangement uses TRBV20-1 and TRBJ2-2; 8 nucleotides match TRBD1. Germline V gene lookup returns CDR1 DFQATT and CDR2 SNEGSKA (reference sequence). The J segment lost 7 bases and the V segment lost 2 bases, leaving 18 bases of the junction unmatched. This CDR3 is built from 18 residues. In nucleotides, the CDR3 is TGCAGTGCTAGACCTTCGTTGGAGGACAGGGAGATCCACGGGGAGCTGTTTTTT. Protein sequence: CSARPSLEDREIHGELFF.

This rearrangement joins TRBV7-6 to TRBJ2-3; 7 positions agree with TRBD1. V shed 5 bases and J 6 bases; nucleotides not matched to a gene: 11. The CDR3 consists of 15 residues. Germline V CDR1 and CDR2: SGHVS, FNYEAQ. CDR3 in amino acids: CASSREDRETDTQYF. In DNA, the CDR3 is TGTGCCAGCAGCCGCGAAGACAGGGAAACGGATACGCAGTATTTT.

This chain connects TRBV11-2 to TRBJ2-7; D remains ambiguous. The CDR3 length is 14 residues. Trimming shortened V by 5 bases and J by 2 bases, and 13 bases separated the two germline ends. Germline V gene sequence: CDR1 SGHAT, CDR2 FQNNGV. In DNA form, the CDR3 reads TGTGCCAGCAGCGCCCTTCTGGGTCCCTACGAGCAGTACTTC. Protein: CASSALLGPYEQYF.

The rearrangement links TRBV14 to TRBJ2-3; perhaps TRBD1 as D (6 bases). CDR3 length: 18 amino acids. Germline V gene lookup returns CDR1 SGHDN and CDR2 FVKESK. V lost 0 bases and J lost 3, with 19 bases in between. The CDR3 reads CASSQESPWQGNTDTQYF. The CDR3 coding sequence is TGTGCCAGCAGCCAAGAAAGTCCGTGGCAGGGGAATACAGATACGCAGTATTTT.

This sequence joins TRBV12-3 or TRBV12-4 and TRBJ2-1; a weak D match, TRBD2 (5 bases). The CDR3 is 15 residues long. Trimming took 6 bases from V and 1 from J, leaving 13 bases between them. CDR3 bases: TGTGCCAGCAGCCCAACTAGACTTTCCTACAATGAGCAGTTCTTC. Amino acids: CASSPTRLSYNEQFF.

In its sample, this clonotype was seen a few times. J is TRBJ1-4 and V is TRBV11-2; a weak D match, TRBD1 (5 bases). The CDR3 loop spans 14 amino acids. In germline, CDR1 is SGHAT, CDR2 FQNNGV. V was pared by 8 bases and J by 8 bases, with 18 bases between. CDR3 nucleotides: TGTGCCAGCTCGAGGGGACCAGAACCGGAAAAACTGTTTTTT. It yields the protein CASSRGPEPEKLFF. The whole variable domain, filled in from reference TRBV11-2 and TRBJ1-4, reads EAGVAQSPRYKIIEKRQSVAFWCNPISGHATLYWYQQILGQGPKLLIQFQNNGVVDDSQLPKDRFSAERLKGVDSTLKIQPAKLEDSAVYLCASSRGPEPEKLFFGSGTQLSVL.

The chain links TRBV2 to TRBJ2-3; D is tentatively TRBD1 or TRBD2 (5 bases each). Germline CDR1 SNHLY, CDR2 FYNNEI. The CDR3 sequence is 14 residues long. Trimming shortened V by 4 bases and J by 1 base, and 9 bases separated the two germline ends. In nucleotides, the CDR3 is TGTGCCAGCAGTGCGGGGCTTGGCACAGATACGCAGTATTTT. It yields the protein CASSAGLGTDTQYF.

The chain is built from TRBV28 and TRBJ1-5; the D gene is possibly TRBD1 (5 bases). V lost 4 bases and J lost 9, with 10 bases in between. The CDR3 has 12 amino acids. Germline CDR1 reads MDHEN; CDR2 reads SYDVKM. The CDR3 nucleotides read TGTGCCAGCAGTTCACCTGGGGGGCCCCAGCATTTT. Translated: CASSSPGGPQHF.

This chain connects TRBV5-1 to TRBJ2-1; 8 nucleotides line up with TRBD1. J was trimmed by 8 bases and V by 4 bases; bases with no gene match: 11. The CDR3 loop spans 15 amino acids. In germline, CDR1 is SGHRS, CDR2 YFSETQ. CDR3 coding DNA: TGCGCCAGCAGCCTTTTGGGACAGGCTTTCGATGAGCAGTTCTTC. Its translation: CASSLLGQAFDEQFF.

The chain employs TRBV20-1 and TRBJ2-7, with 7 bases fitting TRBD2. V was clipped by 6 bases and J by 3 bases; unmatched bases: 8. The CDR3 is 13 residues long. CDR1 DFQATT and CDR2 SNEGSKA come from the germline V gene (reference sequence). As DNA, the CDR3 is TGCAGTGCGTCAACCGGGAGGCACTACGAGCAGTACTTC. Translation: CSASTGRHYEQYF.

This clonotype occurred a few times. The rearrangement links TRBV6-5 to TRBJ1-2, with TRBD1 identical over 8 bases. CDR1 is MNHEY and CDR2 is SVGAGI in the germline V gene. The CDR3 consists of 14 residues. J lost 5 bases, V lost 2 bases, and 4 bases had no gene match. CDR3 bases: TGTGCCAGCAGTTACGGACAGGGAACTTATGGCTACACCTTC. The encoded protein is CASSYGQGTYGYTF.

The chain joins TRBV9 to TRBJ2-5; 10 positions agree with TRBD2. The CDR3 has 16 amino acids. Germline V gene sequence: CDR1 SGDLS, CDR2 YYNGEE. V lost 4 bases and J lost 4; bases outside the gene matches: 10. CDR3: CASSPGSSGGGETQYF. In DNA form, the CDR3 reads TGTGCCAGCAGCCCCGGTTCGAGCGGGGGGGGAGAGACCCAGTACTTC.